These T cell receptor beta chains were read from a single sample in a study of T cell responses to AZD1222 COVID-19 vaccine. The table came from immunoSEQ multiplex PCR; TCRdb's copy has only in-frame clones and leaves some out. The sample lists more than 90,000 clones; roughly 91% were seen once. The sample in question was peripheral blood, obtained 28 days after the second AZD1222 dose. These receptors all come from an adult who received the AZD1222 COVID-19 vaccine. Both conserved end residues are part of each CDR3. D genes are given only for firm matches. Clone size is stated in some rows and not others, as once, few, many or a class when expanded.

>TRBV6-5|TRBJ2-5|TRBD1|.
CATQGASETQYF
TGTGCCACGCAGGGGGCGTCGGAGACCCAGTACTTC
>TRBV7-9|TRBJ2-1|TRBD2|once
CASSLGLAGAYYNEQFF
TGTGCCAGCAGCTTAGGGCTAGCGGGGGCCTACTACAATGAGCAGTTCTTC
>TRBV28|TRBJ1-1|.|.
CASRSTNTEAFF
TGTGCCAGCAGGTCCACGAACACTGAAGCTTTCTTT
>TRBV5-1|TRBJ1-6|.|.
CASSLGPGVNSPLHF
TGCGCCAGCAGCTTAGGACCGGGGGTCAATTCACCCCTCCACTTT
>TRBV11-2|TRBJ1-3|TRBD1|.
CASSSWGTGHFSGNTIYF
TGTGCCAGCAGCTCGTGGGGGACAGGACACTTCTCTGGAAACACCATATATTTT
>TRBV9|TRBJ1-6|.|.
CASSPGRTALDGSPLHF
TGTGCCAGCAGCCCAGGAAGGACGGCATTAGACGGTTCACCCCTCCACTTT
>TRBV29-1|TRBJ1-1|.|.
CSVVGFVGRRDRGEAFF
TGCAGCGTTGTGGGTTTTGTCGGGAGGCGGGATCGGGGTGAAGCTTTCTTT
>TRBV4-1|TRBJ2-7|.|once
CASSQGRGAGAYEQYF
TGCGCCAGCAGCCAAGGGCGGGGTGCCGGAGCCTACGAGCAGTACTTC
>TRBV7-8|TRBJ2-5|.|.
CASSLSGTGDRETQYF
TGTGCCAGCAGCTTATCCGGGACTGGGGATCGAGAGACCCAGTACTTC
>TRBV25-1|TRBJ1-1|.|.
CASRETALAFF
TGTGCCAGCAGGGAGACAGCGCTAGCTTTCTTT
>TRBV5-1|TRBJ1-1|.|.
CASSRARAEGDTEAFF
TGCGCCAGCAGCAGAGCACGGGCCGAGGGGGACACTGAAGCTTTCTTT
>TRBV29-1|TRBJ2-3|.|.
CSVSQYTDTQYF
TGCAGCGTTTCGCAGTACACAGATACGCAGTATTTT
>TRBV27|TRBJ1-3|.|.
CASSLSTPLPNSGNTIYF
TGTGCCAGCAGTTTATCGACACCTCTCCCTAACTCTGGAAACACCATATATTTT
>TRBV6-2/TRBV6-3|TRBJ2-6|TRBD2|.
CASSYTGGGTTGANVLTF
TGTGCCAGCAGTTACACCGGGGGGGGTACTACTGGGGCCAACGTCCTGACTTTC
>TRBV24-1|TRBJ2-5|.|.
CATSDLGGDQETQYF
TGTGCCACCAGTGATTTGGGAGGCGACCAAGAGACCCAGTACTTC
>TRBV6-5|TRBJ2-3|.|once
CASSYEGGQYF
TGTGCCAGCAGTTACGAGGGGGGGCAGTATTTT
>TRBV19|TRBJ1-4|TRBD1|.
CASSIETGGRGEKLFF
TGTGCCAGTAGTATCGAAACAGGGGGTCGAGGGGAAAAACTGTTTTTT
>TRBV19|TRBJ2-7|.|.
CASRETLRGEQYF
TGTGCCAGTAGGGAGACGCTACGGGGCGAGCAGTACTTC
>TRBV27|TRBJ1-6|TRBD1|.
CASRRPYRGTHSPLHF
TGTGCCAGCAGACGACCCTACAGGGGGACACATTCACCCCTCCACTTT
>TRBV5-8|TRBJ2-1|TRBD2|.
CASSLWASGLRTNEQFF
TGTGCCAGCAGCTTGTGGGCTAGCGGTCTTAGAACGAATGAGCAGTTCTTC
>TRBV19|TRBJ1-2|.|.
CASSTRAGVQDGYTF
TGTGCCAGTAGTACCCGGGCGGGGGTCCAGGATGGCTACACCTTC
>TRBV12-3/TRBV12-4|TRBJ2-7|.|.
CASSATYEQYF
TGTGCCAGCAGTGCAACGTACGAGCAGTACTTC
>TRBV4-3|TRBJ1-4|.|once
CASSQVGRTATNEKLFF
TGCGCCAGCAGCCAAGTCGGCAGGACCGCAACTAATGAAAAACTGTTTTTT
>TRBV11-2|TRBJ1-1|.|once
CASSLGGWTEAFF
TGTGCCAGCAGCTTAGGGGGGTGGACTGAAGCTTTCTTT
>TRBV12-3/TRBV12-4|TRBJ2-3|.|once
CASRVSTDTQYF
TGTGCCAGTAGAGTTAGCACAGATACGCAGTATTTT
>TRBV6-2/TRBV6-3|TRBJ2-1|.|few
CASSYSLGRNEQFF
TGTGCCAGCAGTTACTCCCTCGGACGGAATGAGCAGTTCTTC
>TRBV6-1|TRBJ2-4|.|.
CASSDQPQGGGNIQYF
TGTGCCAGCAGTGACCAACCTCAGGGAGGTGGAAACATTCAGTACTTC
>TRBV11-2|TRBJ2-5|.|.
CASSLGGAREETQYF
TGTGCCAGCAGCTTAGGAGGGGCGAGGGAAGAGACCCAGTACTTC
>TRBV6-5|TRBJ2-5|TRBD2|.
CASSYSGRETQYF
TGTGCCAGCAGTTACTCCGGGAGGGAGACCCAGTACTTC
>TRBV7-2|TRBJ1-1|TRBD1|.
CASSSGTGWGFATEAFF
TGTGCCAGCAGCTCAGGGACAGGGTGGGGTTTCGCCACTGAAGCTTTCTTT
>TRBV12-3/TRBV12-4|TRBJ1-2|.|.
CASSLGREIGYTF
TGTGCCAGCAGTTTAGGTAGGGAAATTGGCTACACCTTC